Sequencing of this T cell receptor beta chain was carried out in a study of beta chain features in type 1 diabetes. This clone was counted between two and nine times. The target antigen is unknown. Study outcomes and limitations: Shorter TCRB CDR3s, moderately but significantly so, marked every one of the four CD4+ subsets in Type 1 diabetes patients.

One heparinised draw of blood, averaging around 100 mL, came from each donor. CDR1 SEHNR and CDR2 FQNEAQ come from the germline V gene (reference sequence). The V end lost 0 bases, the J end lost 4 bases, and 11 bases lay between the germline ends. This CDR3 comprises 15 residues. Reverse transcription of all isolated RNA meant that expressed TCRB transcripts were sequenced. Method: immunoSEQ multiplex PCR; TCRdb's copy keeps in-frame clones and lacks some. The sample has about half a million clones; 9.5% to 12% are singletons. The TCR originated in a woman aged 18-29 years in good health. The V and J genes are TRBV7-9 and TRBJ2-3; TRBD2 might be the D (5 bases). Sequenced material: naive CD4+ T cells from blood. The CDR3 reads CASSLARASPDTQYF. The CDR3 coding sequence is TGTGCCAGCAGCTTAGCGCGGGCTAGCCCAGATACGCAGTATTTT.